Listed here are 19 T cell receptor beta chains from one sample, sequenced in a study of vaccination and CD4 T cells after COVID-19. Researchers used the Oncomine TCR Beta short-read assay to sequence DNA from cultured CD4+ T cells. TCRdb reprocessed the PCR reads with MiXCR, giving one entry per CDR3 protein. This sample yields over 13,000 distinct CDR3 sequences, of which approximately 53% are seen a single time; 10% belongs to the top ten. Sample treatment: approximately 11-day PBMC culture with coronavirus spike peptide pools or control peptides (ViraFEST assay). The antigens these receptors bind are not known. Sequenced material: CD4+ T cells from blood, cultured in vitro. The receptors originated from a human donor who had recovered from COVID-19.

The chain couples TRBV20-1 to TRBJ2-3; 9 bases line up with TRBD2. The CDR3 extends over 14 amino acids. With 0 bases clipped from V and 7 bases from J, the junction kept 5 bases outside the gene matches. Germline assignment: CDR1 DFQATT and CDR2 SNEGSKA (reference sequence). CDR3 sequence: CSARDFSGSYTQYF. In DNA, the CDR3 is TGCAGTGCTAGAGATTTTAGCGGGAGTTATACGCAGTATTTT.

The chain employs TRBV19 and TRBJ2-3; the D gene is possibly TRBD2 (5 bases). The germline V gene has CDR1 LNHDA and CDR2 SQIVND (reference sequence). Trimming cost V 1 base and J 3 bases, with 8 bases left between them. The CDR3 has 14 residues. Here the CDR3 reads CASSIGGQTDTQYF. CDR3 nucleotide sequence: TGTGCCAGTAGTATAGGAGGGCAGACAGATACGCAGTATTTT.

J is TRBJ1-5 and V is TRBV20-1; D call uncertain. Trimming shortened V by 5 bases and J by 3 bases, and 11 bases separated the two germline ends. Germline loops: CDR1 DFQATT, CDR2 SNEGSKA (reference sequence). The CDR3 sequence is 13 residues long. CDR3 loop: CSAGWTDNQPQHF. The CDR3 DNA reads TGCAGTGCTGGATGGACCGACAATCAGCCCCAGCATTTT.

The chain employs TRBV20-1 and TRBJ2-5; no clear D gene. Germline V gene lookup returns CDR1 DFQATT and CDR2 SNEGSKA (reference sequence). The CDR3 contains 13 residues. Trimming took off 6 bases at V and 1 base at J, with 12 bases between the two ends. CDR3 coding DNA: TGCAGTGCCGCGCGCCCGAGCCAAGAGACCCAGTACTTC. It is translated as CSAARPSQETQYF.

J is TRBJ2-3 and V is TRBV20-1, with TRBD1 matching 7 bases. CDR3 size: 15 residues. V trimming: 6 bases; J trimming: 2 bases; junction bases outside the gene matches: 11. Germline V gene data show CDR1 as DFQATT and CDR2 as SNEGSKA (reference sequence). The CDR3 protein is CSAAERQGITDTQYF. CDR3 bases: TGCAGTGCGGCGGAAAGACAGGGTATCACAGATACGCAGTATTTT.

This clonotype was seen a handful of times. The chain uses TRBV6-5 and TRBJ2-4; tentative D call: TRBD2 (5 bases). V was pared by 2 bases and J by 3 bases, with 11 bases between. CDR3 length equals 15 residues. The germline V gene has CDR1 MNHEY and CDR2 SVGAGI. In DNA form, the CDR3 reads TGTGCCAGCAGTTACGTTAGCGTGAACAAAAACATTCAGTACTTC. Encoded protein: CASSYVSVNKNIQYF.

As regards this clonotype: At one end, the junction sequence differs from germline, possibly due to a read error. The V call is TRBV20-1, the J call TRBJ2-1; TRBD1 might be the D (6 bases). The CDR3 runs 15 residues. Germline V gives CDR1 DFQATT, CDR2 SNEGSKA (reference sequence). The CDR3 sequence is CSARATGFSYIEQFF. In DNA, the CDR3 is TGCAGTGCTAGAGCAACAGGGTTCTCCTACATTGAGCAGTTCTTC.

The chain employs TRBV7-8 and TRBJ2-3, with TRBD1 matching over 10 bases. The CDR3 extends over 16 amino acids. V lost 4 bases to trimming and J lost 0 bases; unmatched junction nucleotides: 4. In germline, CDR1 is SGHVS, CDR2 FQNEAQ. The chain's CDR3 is CASSSRDRGSTDTQYF. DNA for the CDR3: TGTGCCAGCAGCTCCCGGGACAGGGGTAGCACAGATACGCAGTATTTT.

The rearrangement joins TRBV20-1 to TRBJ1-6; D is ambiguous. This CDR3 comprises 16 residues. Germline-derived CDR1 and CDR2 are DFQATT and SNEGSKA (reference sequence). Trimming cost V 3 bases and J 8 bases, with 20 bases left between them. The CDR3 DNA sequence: TGCAGTGCTAGCCCCACCGGTGACATCGGGGATTCACCCCTCCACTTT. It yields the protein CSASPTGDIGDSPLHF.

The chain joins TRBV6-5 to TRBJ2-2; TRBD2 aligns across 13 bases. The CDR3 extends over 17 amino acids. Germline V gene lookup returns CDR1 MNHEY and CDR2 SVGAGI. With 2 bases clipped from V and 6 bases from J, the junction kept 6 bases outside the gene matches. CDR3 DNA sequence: TGTGCCAGCAGTTACCTCGGACTAGCGGGAGATGCCGGGGAGCTGTTTTTT. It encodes CASSYLGLAGDAGELFF.

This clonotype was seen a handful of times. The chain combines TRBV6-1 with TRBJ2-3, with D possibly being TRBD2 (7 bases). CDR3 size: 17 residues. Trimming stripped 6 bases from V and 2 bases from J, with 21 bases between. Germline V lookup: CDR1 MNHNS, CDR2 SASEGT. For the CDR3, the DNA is TGTGCCAGCAGACTTGGGGGGGCCGAGGCCTACACAGATACGCAGTATTTT. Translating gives CASRLGGAEAYTDTQYF.

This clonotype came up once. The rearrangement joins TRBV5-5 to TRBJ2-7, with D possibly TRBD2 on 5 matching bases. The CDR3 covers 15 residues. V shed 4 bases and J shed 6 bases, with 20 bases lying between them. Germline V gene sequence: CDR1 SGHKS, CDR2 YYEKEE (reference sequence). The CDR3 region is CASSLTGKGLSEQYF. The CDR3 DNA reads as TGTGCCAGCAGCCTGACGGGGAAAGGCCTCTCCGAGCAGTACTTC.

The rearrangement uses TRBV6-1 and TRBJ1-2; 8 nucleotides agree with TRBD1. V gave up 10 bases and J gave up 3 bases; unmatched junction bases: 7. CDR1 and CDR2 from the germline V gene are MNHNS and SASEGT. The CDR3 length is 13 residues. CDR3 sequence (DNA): TGTGCCACCCGACAGGGGCAAGACTATGGCTACACCTTC. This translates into CATRQGQDYGYTF.

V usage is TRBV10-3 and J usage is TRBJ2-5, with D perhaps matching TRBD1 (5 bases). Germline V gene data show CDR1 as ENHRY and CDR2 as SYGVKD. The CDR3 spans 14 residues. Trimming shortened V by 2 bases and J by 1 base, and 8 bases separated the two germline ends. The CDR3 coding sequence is TGTGCCATCAGTGAGCGACAGTTCCAAGAGACCCAGTACTTC. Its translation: CAISERQFQETQYF.

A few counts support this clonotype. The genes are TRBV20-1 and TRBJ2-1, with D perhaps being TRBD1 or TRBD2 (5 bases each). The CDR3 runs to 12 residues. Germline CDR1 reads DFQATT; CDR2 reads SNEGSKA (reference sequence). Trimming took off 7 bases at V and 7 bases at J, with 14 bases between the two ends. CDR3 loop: CSGGDGRNEQFF. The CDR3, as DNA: TGCAGTGGAGGGGACGGTAGGAATGAGCAGTTCTTC.

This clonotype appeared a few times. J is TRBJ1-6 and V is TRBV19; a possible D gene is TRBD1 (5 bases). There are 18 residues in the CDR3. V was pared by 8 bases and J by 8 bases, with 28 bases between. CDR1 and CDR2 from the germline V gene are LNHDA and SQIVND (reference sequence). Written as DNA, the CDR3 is TGTGCCAGTCGCTCCTTTGGTGAATGGGGGAGATTGGATTCACCCCTCCACTTT. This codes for CASRSFGEWGRLDSPLHF.

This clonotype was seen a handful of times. CDR3 loop: CASSFGPPGANVLTF. Here the CDR3 DNA reads TGTGCCAGCAGTTTCGGACCCCCTGGGGCCAACGTCCTGACTTTC. This chain uses TRBV2 with TRBJ2-6, with D unclear. CDR1 and CDR2 (germline): SNHLY, FYNNEI. The CDR3 contains 15 residues. Trimming took off 5 bases at V and 2 bases at J, with 10 bases between the two ends.

CDR3 residues: CASNTQSLNTEAFF. As DNA, the CDR3 is TGTGCCAGCAACACGCAGTCGCTGAACACTGAAGCTTTCTTT. The chain couples TRBV7-2 to TRBJ1-1; D remains unclear. Germline V gene sequence: CDR1 SGHTA, CDR2 FQGNSA. This CDR3 spans 14 amino acids. Trimming took off 7 bases at V and 0 bases at J, with 12 bases between the two ends.

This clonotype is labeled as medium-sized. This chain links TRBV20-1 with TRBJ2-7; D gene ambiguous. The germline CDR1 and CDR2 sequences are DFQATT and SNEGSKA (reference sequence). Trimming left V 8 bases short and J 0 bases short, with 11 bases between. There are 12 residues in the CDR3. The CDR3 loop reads CSRATTSYEQYF. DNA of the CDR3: TGCAGTCGCGCGACCACCTCCTACGAGCAGTACTTC.